This record looks at one TCR beta chain sequence and its context. Its antigen is unknown. Only in-frame clones appear in the TCRdb table, and some are missing; sequencing was by immunoSEQ multiplex PCR. Among 2 million to 2.5 million clones listed, 85% to 95% were seen once. From germline, CDR1 is MGHDK and CDR2 SYGVNS. CDR3 size: 15 residues. V was cut by 1 base and J by 1 base, with 10 bases left in between. The sample belongs to a study of shared clonotypes between healthy human individuals. General study findings and limits: In having few donors, the study represented limited genetic and exposure-history diversity.

The sample consisted of naive CD4+ T cells from PBMCs. Subset noted: CD45RA+ positively selected. This sequence originates from a man aged 18 to 35 in good health. Some clones in this sample may be carry-over from other donors' samples. This chain joins TRBV25-1 and TRBJ1-1, with no clear D. This chain's CDR3 is CASSELGSPNTEAFF. The CDR3 nucleotides read TGTGCCAGCAGTGAATTGGGCAGCCCGAACACTGAAGCTTTCTTT.